The 18 T cell receptor beta chains listed next were all sequenced from one sample in a study of control samples from healthy donors and cancer patients. The data were produced by immunoSEQ multiplex PCR, yet TCRdb's version contains in-frame clones alone and is incomplete. This sample has some 140,000 clones, with about 88% found just once. The sample consisted of blood. All receptors derive from a young woman in good health.

V and J are TRBV29-1 and TRBJ2-1, with 8 bases identical to TRBD2. This CDR3 spans 15 amino acids. The germline gives CDR1 SQVTM, CDR2 ANQGSEA. The trim removed 4 bases at V and 8 bases at J, leaving 13 bases unmatched. The CDR3 DNA follows: TGCAGCGTTGCCCCGAGAGCGGGAGAAAACGATGAGCAGTTCTTC. Protein: CSVAPRAGENDEQFF.

This clone has a single count. The CDR3 DNA follows: TGCAGTGCTAGTTTTAGCGGGAAGGTTAGGGAGCAGTACTTC. It is translated as CSASFSGKVREQYF. This chain joins TRBV20-1 and TRBJ2-7; TRBD2 agrees at 8 bases. The V and J ends lost 3 bases and 7 bases, in that order; junction bases with no gene match: 11. This CDR3 comprises 14 residues. The germline gives CDR1 DFQATT, CDR2 SNEGSKA (reference sequence).

This clone was recorded once. This chain connects TRBV2 to TRBJ1-1; 8 bases are a match to TRBD1. The CDR3 is made up of 15 amino acids. Trimming took 4 bases from V and 4 from J; bases not matched to a gene: 8. Germline CDR1 and CDR2: SNHLY and FYNNEI. The CDR3 region has the DNA TGTGCCAGCAGTGGGACAGGGACCCTTCGCACTGAAGCTTTCTTT. It translates to CASSGTGTLRTEAFF.

V gene TRBV2 combines with J gene TRBJ2-7; 7 nucleotides align to TRBD2. V shed 7 bases and J 1 base; nucleotides not matched to a gene: 7. CDR1 and CDR2 (germline): SNHLY, FYNNEI. CDR3 length: 14 residues. CDR3 loop: CASTPGDYSYEQYF. DNA of the CDR3: TGTGCCAGCACCCCGGGGGACTATTCCTACGAGCAGTACTTC. Supplemented by reference TRBV2 and TRBJ2-7, the full variable domain reads EPEVTQTPSHQVTQMGQEVILRCVPISNHLYFYWYRQILGQKVEFLVSFYNNEISEKSEIFDDQFSVERPDGSNFTLKIRSTKLEDSAMYFCASTPGDYSYEQYFGPGTRLTVT.

This chain joins TRBV4-1 and TRBJ2-5; 14 bases are shared with TRBD2. The CDR3 consists of 18 residues. V trimming: 2 bases; J trimming: 5 bases; junction bases outside the gene matches: 10. Germline CDR1 MGHRA, CDR2 YSYEKL. CDR3 region: CASSQTPGTSGSYETQYF. In DNA, the CDR3 is TGCGCCAGCAGCCAAACCCCCGGGACTAGCGGGAGTTACGAGACCCAGTACTTC.

V is TRBV5-6 and J is TRBJ2-3; D is uncertain. The CDR3 runs to 15 residues. Trimming stripped 4 bases from V and 3 bases from J, with 15 bases between. Looked up from germline, CDR1 is SGHDT and CDR2 is YYEEEE. CDR3 residues: CASSREVHGTDTQYF. CDR3 coding DNA: TGTGCCAGCAGCCGTGAGGTGCACGGGACAGATACGCAGTATTTT.

The chain couples TRBV24-1 to TRBJ2-3; D call uncertain. The CDR3 contains 13 residues. The germline gives CDR1 KGHDR, CDR2 SFDVKD. The V end lost 6 bases, the J end lost 1 base, and 7 bases lay between the germline ends. The CDR3 region has the DNA TGTGCCACCAGTTTCCGAGGCACAGATACGCAGTATTTT. Translated: CATSFRGTDTQYF.

V gene TRBV5-6 combines with J gene TRBJ2-7, with 7 nucleotides matching TRBD1. CDR1 is SGHDT and CDR2 is YYEEEE in the germline V gene. V shed 4 bases and J 1 base; nucleotides not matched to a gene: 2. This CDR3 spans 13 amino acids. The CDR3 region is CASSKTGSYEQYF. The CDR3 DNA sequence: TGTGCCAGCAGCAAGACAGGGTCCTACGAGCAGTACTTC.

The chain combines TRBV6-5 with TRBJ1-5, with D unresolved. This CDR3 is built from 12 residues. Germline CDR1 MNHEY, CDR2 SVGAGI. Trimming pared 8 bases from V and 10 bases from J, leaving 15 bases between. This CDR3 reads CASHTLGSPQHF. The CDR3 DNA sequence: TGTGCCAGCCATACCCTTGGGAGTCCCCAGCATTTT.

DNA for the CDR3: TGTGCCAGCAGTGAGGTCCCGGGACAGATGAACACTGAAGCTTTCTTT. This codes for CASSEVPGQMNTEAFF. J is TRBJ1-1 and V is TRBV2; 7 bases fit TRBD1. From germline, CDR1 is SNHLY and CDR2 FYNNEI. Unmatched junction bases numbered 7, after V lost 3 bases and J lost 0 bases. The CDR3 consists of 16 residues.

V is TRBV11-2 and J is TRBJ1-5; D is perhaps TRBD1 (5 bases). The germline V and J ends were trimmed by 2 bases and 2 bases, with 10 bases remaining between them. Per germline, CDR1 SGHAT and CDR2 FQNNGV. CDR3 length: 15 residues. Here the CDR3 DNA reads TGTGCCAGCAGCTTAAATAGGGACCGCAATCAGCCCCAGCATTTT. Encoded protein: CASSLNRDRNQPQHF.

V is TRBV4-1 and J is TRBJ2-7; D gene uncertain. The CDR3 sequence is 13 residues long. CDR1 is MGHRA and CDR2 is YSYEKL in the germline V gene. Trimming left V 3 bases short and J 6 bases short, with 12 bases between. As DNA, the CDR3 is TGCGCCAGCAGCCACGATAGCCCCCTCGAGCAGTACTTC. Translation: CASSHDSPLEQYF.

V and J are TRBV19 and TRBJ1-2; no firm D call. V lost 7 bases to trimming and J lost 0 bases, with 9 bases between them. The CDR3 sequence is 13 residues long. CDR1 and CDR2 from the germline V gene are LNHDA and SQIVND (reference sequence). CDR3 nucleotides: TGTGCCAGTACGAACCGAGCTAACTATGGCTACACCTTC. Protein sequence: CASTNRANYGYTF.

Written as DNA, the CDR3 is TGTGCCAGCAGCTCCGGACAGTCTAGCAATCAGCCCCAGCATTTT. Its protein is CASSSGQSSNQPQHF. This sequence joins TRBV28 and TRBJ1-5; a weak D match, TRBD1 (6 bases). Trimming took 6 bases from V and 0 from J, leaving 12 bases between them. Germline CDR1 and CDR2: MDHEN and SYDVKM. The CDR3 length is 15 residues.

This chain joins TRBV6-5 and TRBJ2-3; TRBD1 matches 7 bases. This CDR3 region has 15 residues. Germline CDR1 and CDR2: MNHEY and SVGAGI. J gave up 3 bases and V 0 bases, and 3 bases lay outside the gene matches. CDR3 sequence (DNA): TGTGCCAGCAGTTACTCCCCGACAGGGACAGATACGCAGTATTTT. It yields the protein CASSYSPTGTDTQYF.

The chain combines TRBV6-5 with TRBJ2-1, with D uncertain. Germline CDR1 MNHEY, CDR2 SVGAGI. This CDR3 is built from 11 residues. The V and J ends lost 2 bases and 12 bases respectively, with 8 bases between them. DNA for the CDR3: TGTGCCAGCAGTTACGGAGTAGGGCAGTTCTTC. This translates into CASSYGVGQFF.

The chain recombines TRBV29-1 with TRBJ2-5; unclear D gene. The length of the CDR3 is 10 residues. Germline V gene sequence: CDR1 SQVTM, CDR2 ANQGSEA. Trimming removed 7 bases at V and 5 bases at J, with 8 bases between. CDR3: CSGSGETQYF. Here the CDR3 DNA reads TGCAGCGGTAGTGGGGAGACCCAGTACTTC.

For the CDR3, the DNA is TGCGCCAGCAGCTTTATTTCCGCTAGCACAGATACGCAGTATTTT. Its translation is CASSFISASTDTQYF. The genes are TRBV5-1 and TRBJ2-3; D is unclear. V was shortened by 2 bases and J by 0 bases, with 10 bases between the two germline ends. The CDR3 sequence is 15 residues long. Germline CDR1 SGHRS, CDR2 YFSETQ.